Following are 22 T cell receptor beta chains from one sample sequenced in a study of response to subunit inactivated influenza vaccine. One entry per CDR3 protein results from TCRdb running MiXCR on the RT-PCR reads. Of roughly 500,000 distinct CDR3 sequences in the sample, 16% were seen once. Here the sequenced sample was CD4+ T cells sorted from PBMCs, taken around 25 months after vaccination. These receptors all stem from a man in his fifties or sixties who received an inactivated influenza vaccine.

This clonotype showed up just a few times. The chain uses TRBV2 and TRBJ2-1; D remains unclear. This CDR3 is 17 amino acids long. The germline gives CDR1 SNHLY, CDR2 FYNNEI. The V and J ends lost 2 bases and 8 bases respectively, with 22 bases between them. The CDR3, as DNA: TGTGCCAGCAGTGAAATAACCATGGGTATCGGTGTGCATGAGCAGTTCTTC. Translated: CASSEITMGIGVHEQFF.

This clonotype occurred a few times. The chain couples TRBV5-1 to TRBJ2-3; a possible D gene is TRBD2 (6 bases). V lost 2 bases and J lost 2, with 12 bases in between. In germline, CDR1 is SGHRS, CDR2 YFSETQ. The CDR3 length is 15 residues. The CDR3 sequence is CASSFIAEITDTQYF. CDR3 DNA: TGCGCCAGCAGCTTTATAGCGGAAATCACAGATACGCAGTATTTT.

The V and J genes are TRBV10-3 and TRBJ1-6, with 9 bases matching TRBD1. V dropped 7 bases and J dropped 9; count of bases not matched to a gene: 7. This CDR3 comprises 14 residues. Germline V lookup: CDR1 ENHRY, CDR2 SYGVKD. The CDR3 nucleotides read TGTGCCATCAAAGGGACAGGGTCGAGTTCACCCCTCCACTTT. It specifies CAIKGTGSSSPLHF.

A few counts support this clonotype. The V gene is TRBV9, the J gene TRBJ2-2; D is uncertain. The CDR3 has 15 amino acids. Trimming shortened V by 4 bases and J by 4 bases, and 14 bases separated the two germline ends. CDR1 is SGDLS, CDR2 YYNGEE, per germline. The CDR3 nucleotides read TGTGCCAGCAGCACCAACTCGGATATCACCGGGGAGCTGTTTTTT. Translating it yields CASSTNSDITGELFF.

The chain is built from TRBV20-1 and TRBJ2-7; D gene uncertain. The germline gives CDR1 DFQATT, CDR2 SNEGSKA (reference sequence). This CDR3 spans 13 amino acids. Trimming stripped 4 bases from V and 0 bases from J, with 10 bases between. CDR3 region: CSANKQRSYEQYF. The CDR3 nucleotides read TGCAGTGCTAATAAACAGCGCTCCTACGAGCAGTACTTC.

There are a few counts of this clonotype. The rearrangement links TRBV7-2 to TRBJ2-2, with D possibly called TRBD1 or TRBD2 (5 bases each). The CDR3 contains 16 residues. Germline CDR1 is SGHTA and CDR2 is FQGNSA. V lost 1 base and J lost 6, with 15 bases in between. CDR3 nucleotide sequence: TGTGCCAGCAGCTTAGTGGGGGTTGTATCAGCCGGGGAGCTGTTTTTT. Amino acids: CASSLVGVVSAGELFF.

The sample holds a few counts of this clonotype. The genes are TRBV3-1 and TRBJ2-1; 7 nucleotides line up with TRBD1. This CDR3 is built from 15 residues. Germline-derived CDR1 and CDR2 are LGHDT and YNNKEL (reference sequence). Trimming at V came to 3 bases and at J to 6 bases, leaving 8 bases not matched to a gene. CDR3 DNA sequence: TGTGCCAGCAGCCATTGGGACAGATCCCCCAATGAGCAGTTCTTC. It is translated as CASSHWDRSPNEQFF.

This clonotype was counted only a few times. V and J are TRBV29-1 and TRBJ1-2; D perhaps matches TRBD1 (5 bases). This CDR3 comprises 12 residues. The V end lost 7 bases, the J end lost 2 bases, and 11 bases lay between the germline ends. Germline V CDR1 and CDR2: SQVTM, ANQGSEA. The CDR3 here is CSGYQGNYGYTF. The CDR3 bases are TGCAGCGGGTATCAGGGAAACTATGGCTACACCTTC.

This clonotype was seen only a few times. V usage is TRBV5-6 and J usage is TRBJ2-7; 8 nucleotides line up with TRBD1. The CDR3 runs 13 residues. The V gene's germline CDR1 is SGHDT and CDR2 YYEEEE. With 7 bases clipped from V and 6 bases from J, the junction kept 9 bases outside the gene matches. The CDR3 reads CASFPPGGSEQYF. In nucleotides, the CDR3 is TGTGCCAGCTTCCCCCCAGGGGGCAGCGAGCAGTACTTC.

This clonotype was found a few times. This chain connects TRBV7-2 to TRBJ2-5, with TRBD2 identical over 12 bases. Per germline, CDR1 SGHTA and CDR2 FQGNSA. J was trimmed by 7 bases and V by 2 bases; bases with no gene match: 11. This CDR3 contains 17 residues. CDR3 nucleotide sequence: TGTGCCAGCAGCTTAAGTCTAGCGGGGGGGAAATTTGGGACCCAGTACTTC. As protein: CASSLSLAGGKFGTQYF.

There are a few counts of this clonotype. The chain carries TRBV3-1 and TRBJ1-3; no firm D call. The CDR3 length is 11 residues. Germline V CDR1 and CDR2: LGHDT, YNNKEL (reference sequence). The V and J ends lost 7 bases and 3 bases respectively, with 4 bases between them. Here the CDR3 DNA reads TGTGCCAGCACCCTTGGAAACACCATATATTTT. Protein sequence: CASTLGNTIYF.

This clonotype was seen only a few times. J is TRBJ1-5 and V is TRBV12-3 or TRBV12-4; D remains unclear. The CDR3 has 13 residues. Trimming removed 4 bases from V and 4 bases from J, with 8 bases in between. The CDR3 DNA sequence: TGTGCCAGCAGTTCCGGGGTAAATCAGCCCCAGCATTTT. Residues: CASSSGVNQPQHF.

J is TRBJ1-5 and V is TRBV2; D unclear. Germline V gene lookup returns CDR1 SNHLY and CDR2 FYNNEI. V lost 7 bases and J 1 base, leaving 8 bases between the germline ends. The CDR3 contains 13 residues. CDR3 coding DNA: TGTGCCAGCAACGGTGAGAGCAATCAGCCCCAGCATTTT. Translation: CASNGESNQPQHF.

This clonotype has only a few counts. This rearrangement joins TRBV29-1 to TRBJ2-5, with D unresolved. V gave up 8 bases and J gave up 3 bases, with 7 bases separating them. Germline V gene lookup returns CDR1 SQVTM and CDR2 ANQGSEA. The CDR3 length is 10 residues. The CDR3 reads CSWAEETQYF. CDR3 DNA sequence: TGCAGCTGGGCAGAAGAGACCCAGTACTTC.

In its sample, this clonotype was seen a few times. The chain has TRBV20-1 and TRBJ2-1; D gene unclear. Per germline, CDR1 DFQATT and CDR2 SNEGSKA (reference sequence). Trimming cost V 3 bases and J 1 base, with 10 bases left between them. CDR3 length: 14 amino acids. The CDR3 is CSARSGTSYNEQFF. As DNA, the CDR3 is TGCAGTGCTAGGTCCGGAACTTCCTACAATGAGCAGTTCTTC.

This chain links TRBV4-2 with TRBJ2-2; maybe TRBD1 (5 bases). Between the trimmed V and J ends, which lost 0 bases and 3 bases, there was a span of 11 bases. The length of the CDR3 is 16 residues. Per the germline V gene, CDR1 is LGHNA and CDR2 is YNFKEQ. The CDR3 coding sequence is TGTGCCAGCAGCCAAGAGGGCAGGGCAGACACCGGGGAGCTGTTTTTT. Protein product: CASSQEGRADTGELFF.

A few counts support this clonotype. V usage is TRBV5-1 and J usage is TRBJ2-5; D unresolved. Per germline, CDR1 SGHRS and CDR2 YFSETQ. The CDR3 extends over 13 amino acids. Trimming cost V 4 bases and J 2 bases, with 9 bases left between them. The chain's CDR3 is CASSQTGQETQYF. DNA for the CDR3: TGCGCCAGCAGCCAGACTGGTCAAGAGACCCAGTACTTC.

The V gene is TRBV7-9, the J gene TRBJ2-2; 8 bases are shared with TRBD2. Losses at the gene ends were 5 bases for V and 6 bases for J; bases not matched to a gene: 11. Germline CDR1 reads SEHNR; CDR2 reads FQNEAQ (reference sequence). This CDR3 region has 16 residues. CDR3 sequence (DNA): TGTGCCAGCAGCCGCCTCGTGAGCGGGAGTCCCGGGGAGCTGTTTTTT. Translating it yields CASSRLVSGSPGELFF.

The gene calls are TRBV20-1 and TRBJ2-1; D call uncertain. With 3 bases removed from V and 6 bases from J, the gap between germline ends came to 18 bases. Germline V gives CDR1 DFQATT, CDR2 SNEGSKA (reference sequence). This CDR3 comprises 15 residues. The CDR3 DNA is TGCAGTGCTAGTCCCCCGAACGGGCGATCCAATGAGCAGTTCTTC. It specifies CSASPPNGRSNEQFF.

This chain joins TRBV4-1 and TRBJ2-6; D possibly corresponds to TRBD1 (5 bases). CDR3 length: 15 amino acids. Trimming shortened V by 1 base and J by 4 bases, and 8 bases separated the two germline ends. The germline V gene has CDR1 MGHRA and CDR2 YSYEKL. CDR3 sequence: CASSQGGLGANVLTF. The CDR3 DNA reads TGCGCCAGCAGCCAAGGGGGCTTGGGGGCCAACGTCCTGACTTTC.

V is TRBV7-2 and J is TRBJ2-7; 10 nucleotides align to TRBD2. Looked up from germline, CDR1 is SGHTA and CDR2 is FQGNSA. Trimming took 5 bases from V and 7 from J; bases not matched to a gene: 17. The CDR3 spans 17 residues. CDR3 bases: TGTGCCAGCAGCAGCGGGAGGGCCGTCCCTCCCACGGGGGAGCAGTACTTC. Its translation is CASSSGRAVPPTGEQYF.

This clonotype was seen just once. V and J are TRBV2 and TRBJ1-6, with a possible D match to TRBD1 (5 bases). Between the trimmed V and J ends, which lost 6 bases and 7 bases, there was a span of 10 bases. Germline CDR1 SNHLY, CDR2 FYNNEI. The CDR3 is 13 residues long. CDR3 amino acids: CASRGTRNSPLHF. CDR3 nucleotides: TGTGCCAGCAGGGGGACGCGCAATTCACCCCTCCACTTT.